Described below is a single TCR beta chain sequence and its context. TCRdb keeps only in-frame clones here, not all; method: immunoSEQ multiplex PCR. The data show over 10,000 clones, around 67% seen once. This sample is drawn from a study of sequential checkpoint blockade in melanoma. Across the whole study: Randomization was 1:1 between first-line nivolumab→ipilimumab and ipilimumab→nivolumab.

As to treatment: randomized to nivolumab then ipilimumab (arm A) or the reverse (arm B). Live CD3+CD8+ CD19− CD56− cells were sorted from PBMCs. The sequence derives from a human donor with melanoma. The sequenced sample was CD8+ T cells sorted from blood (inferred from file names), obtained from a patient given nivolumab and ipilimumab in sequence.

CDR3: CASSLGLAGGKRYF. CDR3 coding DNA: TGTGCCAGCAGCTTGGGACTAGCGGGAGGGAAGAGGTACTTC. The chain uses TRBV13 and TRBJ2-7, with 16 nucleotides matching TRBD2. This CDR3 region has 14 residues. Germline CDR1 and CDR2: PRHDT and FYEKMQ (reference sequence). The V and J ends lost 3 bases and 12 bases, in that order; junction bases with no gene match: 5.